Described below is a single T cell receptor (beta chain) sequence and its context. The antigen remains unidentified. The data derive from a study of T-cell reconstitution after alpha-beta-depleted transplantation in children. The authors prepared the TCRbeta library with unique molecular identifiers. TCRdb passed the PCR reads through MiXCR, listing each CDR3 protein once. The sample records approximately 230,000 distinct CDR3 sequences, roughly 23% being singletons. V was pared by 0 bases and J by 7 bases, with 0 bases of the junction left unmatched. Germline V lookup: CDR1 SGHTA, CDR2 FQGTGA. This CDR3 is built from 13 residues. Overall study results and limits: It was surviving recipient T cells and thymic progenitors that gave some patients high TCRbeta diversity at day 60. Most T-cell counts and diversity one year after the transplant came from T cells that were newly produced.

The chain has TRBV7-3 and TRBJ1-5, with 7 positions matching TRBD1. The sequenced sample was PBMCs, obtained before TCRalphabeta/CD19-depleted stem cell transplant. This receptor was taken from a girl aged 2-15 years with Fanconi anemia, due to receive a stem cell transplant. CDR3 bases: TGTGCCAGCAGCTTAACAGGGGGCCAGCCCCAGCATTTT. Protein: CASSLTGGQPQHF.